The rows below give T cell receptor beta chains drawn from one sample of a study of blood T cell repertoires in COVID-19. Assay used: immunoSEQ multiplex PCR; TCRdb lists only in-frame clones, some missing. The sample lists 95,000 to 100,000 clones; 81% were seen once. Sequenced material: peripheral blood. The receptor source for this set is a woman older than 75 with acute or convalescent COVID-19. Each CDR3 is given with its conserved first and last residue. D genes are given only for firm matches. Clone size is not always given. Where it is, it says once, few, many or a class for expanded clones.

j_gene: TRBJ2-5
abundance: NA
v_gene: TRBV28
d_gene: NA
CDR3aa: CASSARLGEETQYF
CDR3nt: TGTGCCAGCAGTGCCCGACTAGGGGAGGAGACCCAGTACTTC

j_gene: TRBJ2-2
abundance: NA
v_gene: TRBV28
d_gene: TRBD1
CDR3aa: CASSAFGTGRTGELFF
CDR3nt: TGTGCCAGCAGTGCTTTCGGGACAGGCCGTACCGGGGAGCTGTTTTTT

j_gene: TRBJ1-4
abundance: NA
v_gene: TRBV28
d_gene: NA
CDR3aa: CASRAGREKLFF
CDR3nt: TGTGCCAGCAGGGCAGGGCGGGAAAAACTGTTTTTT

j_gene: TRBJ2-7
abundance: few
v_gene: TRBV6-2/TRBV6-3
d_gene: TRBD1
CDR3aa: CASSDDRDEQYF
CDR3nt: TGTGCCAGCAGCGATGACAGGGACGAGCAGTACTTC

j_gene: TRBJ2-7
abundance: few
v_gene: TRBV5-5
d_gene: TRBD1
CDR3aa: CASSPGQGRTYEQYF
CDR3nt: TGTGCCAGCAGCCCCGGACAGGGGCGAACCTACGAGCAGTACTTC

j_gene: TRBJ1-2
abundance: NA
v_gene: TRBV6-6
d_gene: NA
CDR3aa: CASSHPDPPSSGVNYGYTF
CDR3nt: TGTGCCAGCAGTCACCCCGACCCCCCCTCCTCGGGGGTTAACTATGGCTACACCTTC

j_gene: TRBJ2-1
abundance: once
v_gene: TRBV11-2
d_gene: TRBD2
CDR3aa: CASSPGGAGGRSNEQFF
CDR3nt: TGTGCCAGCAGCCCTGGGGGAGCGGGGGGGCGGTCCAATGAGCAGTTCTTC

j_gene: TRBJ1-1
abundance: NA
v_gene: TRBV28
d_gene: NA
CDR3aa: CASSSEGGVLDTEAFF
CDR3nt: TGTGCCAGCAGTTCGGAAGGGGGGGTATTAGACACTGAAGCTTTCTTT

j_gene: TRBJ1-5
abundance: NA
v_gene: TRBV5-7
d_gene: NA
CDR3aa: CASRDTDSPSNQPQHF
CDR3nt: TGTGCCAGCAGGGACACCGACAGTCCAAGCAATCAGCCCCAGCATTTT

j_gene: TRBJ2-1
abundance: few
v_gene: TRBV2
d_gene: TRBD2
CDR3aa: CASSVLWTSGSYNEQFF
CDR3nt: TGTGCCAGCAGTGTTTTATGGACTAGCGGTTCCTACAATGAGCAGTTCTTC

j_gene: TRBJ1-2
abundance: NA
v_gene: TRBV28
d_gene: NA
CDR3aa: CASSSGGRLYGYTF
CDR3nt: TGTGCCAGCAGTTCTGGAGGTCGGTTATATGGCTACACCTTC

j_gene: TRBJ1-4
abundance: once
v_gene: TRBV2
d_gene: TRBD1
CDR3aa: CASSLTGGNEKLFF
CDR3nt: TGTGCCAGCAGCCTGACAGGGGGAAATGAAAAACTGTTTTTT

j_gene: TRBJ1-3
abundance: NA
v_gene: TRBV13
d_gene: NA
CDR3aa: CASNKRVGAGNTIYF
CDR3nt: TGTGCCAGCAACAAACGGGTAGGCGCTGGAAACACCATATATTTT

j_gene: TRBJ1-2
abundance: few
v_gene: TRBV29-1
d_gene: TRBD1
CDR3aa: CSVTAGGSGGYTF
CDR3nt: TGCAGCGTGACCGCAGGGGGATCGGGAGGCTACACCTTC

j_gene: TRBJ2-1
abundance: NA
v_gene: TRBV3-1/TRBV3-2
d_gene: TRBD1
CDR3aa: CASSPGTGGIYNEQFF
CDR3nt: TGTGCCAGCAGCCCGGGGACAGGGGGCATCTACAATGAGCAGTTCTTC

j_gene: TRBJ2-1
abundance: once
v_gene: TRBV1
d_gene: NA
CDR3aa: CTSSQRLAFSYNEQFF
CDR3nt: TGCACCAGCAGCCAGCGGCTCGCCTTCTCCTACAATGAGCAGTTCTTC

j_gene: TRBJ1-5
abundance: NA
v_gene: TRBV7-2
d_gene: NA
CDR3aa: CASSLRLQGLGPQHF
CDR3nt: TGTGCCAGCAGCTTAAGATTGCAGGGGCTGGGGCCCCAGCATTTT

j_gene: TRBJ1-2
abundance: few
v_gene: TRBV19
d_gene: NA
CDR3aa: CASTPLGPNYGYTF
CDR3nt: TGTGCCAGTACCCCCCTGGGGCCTAACTATGGCTACACCTTC

j_gene: TRBJ1-5
abundance: medium-sized
v_gene: TRBV19
d_gene: NA
CDR3aa: CASSIMSGNQPQHF
CDR3nt: TGTGCCAGTAGTATAATGAGTGGCAATCAGCCCCAGCATTTT

j_gene: TRBJ2-7
abundance: medium-sized
v_gene: TRBV20-1
d_gene: TRBD1
CDR3aa: CSASPPQGKVEQYF
CDR3nt: TGCAGTGCTAGTCCCCCACAGGGGAAGGTCGAGCAGTACTTC

j_gene: TRBJ2-5
abundance: NA
v_gene: TRBV6-5
d_gene: TRBD2
CDR3aa: CASSISGGAGKTQYF
CDR3nt: TGTGCCAGCAGTATAAGCGGGGGGGCAGGAAAGACCCAGTACTTC

j_gene: TRBJ2-2
abundance: NA
v_gene: TRBV10-3
d_gene: NA
CDR3aa: CAISDRQANTGELFF
CDR3nt: TGTGCCATCAGTGATCGACAGGCCAACACCGGGGAGCTGTTTTTT

j_gene: TRBJ1-2
abundance: few
v_gene: TRBV28
d_gene: TRBD1
CDR3aa: CASSQPTAGQGSYGYTF
CDR3nt: TGTGCCAGCAGCCAACCAACGGCGGGACAGGGTTCCTATGGCTACACCTTC

j_gene: TRBJ1-2
abundance: NA
v_gene: TRBV3-1/TRBV3-2
d_gene: NA
CDR3aa: CASSGHPSYGYTF
CDR3nt: TGTGCCAGCAGCGGCCACCCCTCCTATGGCTACACCTTC

j_gene: TRBJ1-4
abundance: few
v_gene: TRBV7-8
d_gene: TRBD1
CDR3aa: CASRATGQGAEKLFF
CDR3nt: TGTGCCAGCAGAGCAACGGGACAGGGTGCTGAAAAACTGTTTTTT

j_gene: TRBJ1-4
abundance: NA
v_gene: TRBV27
d_gene: NA
CDR3aa: CASSSRRKTVVNEKLFF
CDR3nt: TGTGCCAGCAGCTCAAGGCGCAAGACAGTCGTTAATGAAAAACTGTTTTTT

j_gene: TRBJ2-3
abundance: NA
v_gene: TRBV19
d_gene: NA
CDR3aa: CASSTLLAVGFTDTQYF
CDR3nt: TGTGCCAGTAGTACTCTATTAGCGGTAGGGTTCACAGATACGCAGTATTTT

j_gene: TRBJ2-5
abundance: once
v_gene: TRBV18
d_gene: TRBD1
CDR3aa: CASSPQGAFETQYF
CDR3nt: TGTGCCAGCTCACCTCAGGGGGCGTTTGAGACCCAGTACTTC

j_gene: TRBJ1-1
abundance: NA
v_gene: TRBV29-1
d_gene: NA
CDR3aa: CSVARGLITEAFF
CDR3nt: TGCAGCGTGGCCAGGGGCCTAATAACTGAAGCTTTCTTT

j_gene: TRBJ2-1
abundance: NA
v_gene: TRBV18
d_gene: TRBD2
CDR3aa: CASSPPSGGGTEQFF
CDR3nt: TGTGCCAGCTCACCCCCTTCGGGGGGGGGAACTGAGCAGTTCTTC

j_gene: TRBJ2-3
abundance: NA
v_gene: TRBV24-1
d_gene: TRBD1
CDR3aa: CATAGSGQVPDTQYF
CDR3nt: TGTGCCACCGCAGGTTCGGGACAGGTCCCAGATACGCAGTATTTT

j_gene: TRBJ1-2
abundance: NA
v_gene: TRBV4-2
d_gene: NA
CDR3aa: CATSEGPNYGYTF
CDR3nt: TGTGCCACCTCGGAGGGACCTAACTATGGCTACACCTTC

j_gene: TRBJ1-2
abundance: NA
v_gene: TRBV6-2/TRBV6-3
d_gene: TRBD1
CDR3aa: CASSKPGQGAGYTF
CDR3nt: TGTGCCAGCAGTAAACCGGGACAGGGGGCCGGCTACACCTTC

j_gene: TRBJ1-6
abundance: NA
v_gene: TRBV28
d_gene: NA
CDR3aa: CASSPLGGLNSPLHF
CDR3nt: TGTGCCAGCAGTCCACTCGGGGGACTCAATTCACCCCTCCACTTT

j_gene: TRBJ2-7
abundance: NA
v_gene: TRBV30
d_gene: TRBD1
CDR3aa: CAWSVTGGQYF
CDR3nt: TGTGCCTGGAGTGTGACAGGGGGGCAGTACTTC

j_gene: TRBJ1-4
abundance: NA
v_gene: TRBV11-2
d_gene: NA
CDR3aa: CASSLVGRRSTNEKLFF
CDR3nt: TGTGCCAGCAGCTTAGTGGGGCGTCGCTCAACTAATGAAAAACTGTTTTTT

j_gene: TRBJ1-6
abundance: NA
v_gene: TRBV5-1
d_gene: NA
CDR3aa: CASSSDATGLRGSPLHF
CDR3nt: TGCGCCAGCAGCTCAGACGCGACGGGATTACGGGGGTCACCCCTCCACTTT

j_gene: TRBJ2-3
abundance: NA
v_gene: TRBV28
d_gene: TRBD1
CDR3aa: CASSLGRGRVVDTQYF
CDR3nt: TGTGCCAGCAGTTTAGGCAGGGGGCGAGTGGTCGATACGCAGTATTTT

j_gene: TRBJ2-3
abundance: NA
v_gene: TRBV4-1
d_gene: TRBD2
CDR3aa: CASSRLLGAGADTQYF
CDR3nt: TGCGCCAGCAGCCGCCTACTGGGAGCGGGGGCAGATACGCAGTATTTT

j_gene: TRBJ1-1
abundance: NA
v_gene: TRBV2
d_gene: NA
CDR3aa: CASSAGRVGTEAFF
CDR3nt: TGTGCCAGCAGTGCCGGGCGGGTAGGGACTGAAGCTTTCTTT

j_gene: TRBJ1-2
abundance: NA
v_gene: TRBV28
d_gene: NA
CDR3aa: CASSFPPSPGFGGYTF
CDR3nt: TGTGCCAGCAGTTTTCCCCCGTCCCCAGGTTTCGGCGGCTACACCTTC

j_gene: TRBJ1-2
abundance: once
v_gene: TRBV29-1
d_gene: NA
CDR3aa: CSVRDWDYGYTF
CDR3nt: TGCAGCGTTAGGGACTGGGACTATGGCTACACCTTC

j_gene: TRBJ1-5
abundance: NA
v_gene: TRBV5-6
d_gene: TRBD1
CDR3aa: CASYRGYQPQHF
CDR3nt: TGTGCCAGCTACAGGGGATATCAGCCCCAGCATTTT

j_gene: TRBJ2-1
abundance: few
v_gene: TRBV7-2
d_gene: TRBD2
CDR3aa: CASSLTSGGVNEQFF
CDR3nt: TGTGCCAGCAGCTTGACTAGCGGGGGGGTCAATGAGCAGTTCTTC

j_gene: TRBJ1-1
abundance: NA
v_gene: TRBV12-3/TRBV12-4
d_gene: NA
CDR3aa: CASSPRVGTEAFF
CDR3nt: TGTGCCAGCAGCCCCAGGGTCGGCACTGAAGCTTTCTTT

j_gene: TRBJ1-6
abundance: once
v_gene: TRBV28
d_gene: TRBD1
CDR3aa: CASLPGQGDSPLHF
CDR3nt: TGTGCCAGTCTCCCGGGACAGGGGGATTCACCCCTCCACTTT